The 8 T cell receptor beta chains below were found in one sample sequenced in a study of OX40 agonist ivuxolimab in advanced cancers. The protocol was immunoSEQ multiplex PCR, while the TCRdb copy is restricted to in-frame clones and leaves out a portion. This sample carries more than 70,000 clones, roughly nine tenths of them seen once, and the ten largest clones take over 9.5%. Material: CD4+ or CD8+ T cells sorted from blood, obtained in a trial of the OX40 agonist ivuxolimab. These receptors all stem from an adult with an advanced solid tumor such as melanoma, head and neck, liver or kidney cancer.

The table lists this clone with a count of one. The V call is TRBV7-2, the J call TRBJ2-2, with a tentative D call TRBD2 (5 bases). Germline V gene sequence: CDR1 SGHTA, CDR2 FQGNSA. Trimming took off 1 base at V and 4 bases at J, with 10 bases between the two ends. The CDR3 sequence is 15 residues long. CDR3 sequence (DNA): TGTGCCAGCAGCTTAGATCTAGCTGGCACCGGGGAGCTGTTTTTT. Translating it yields CASSLDLAGTGELFF.

This chain uses TRBV18 with TRBJ2-5; 9 nucleotides line up with TRBD2. The junction had 10 bases not matched to a gene; V was cut back by 0 bases and J by 5 bases. Germline V CDR1 and CDR2: KGHSH, LQKENI. CDR3 length: 17 amino acids. The CDR3 loop reads CASSPPAGGAQVETQYF. The CDR3 bases are TGTGCCAGCTCACCACCCGCGGGGGGGGCTCAAGTCGAGACCCAGTACTTC.

The chain links TRBV28 to TRBJ1-5; a possible D gene is TRBD1 (6 bases). The CDR3 runs to 15 residues. Germline V gene lookup returns CDR1 MDHEN and CDR2 SYDVKM. V dropped 6 bases and J dropped 2 bases, with 14 bases sitting between them. The CDR3 loop reads CASRPRGAGNQPQHF. CDR3 nucleotide sequence: TGTGCCAGCAGACCACGGGGGGCGGGCAATCAGCCCCAGCATTTT.

The chain joins TRBV18 to TRBJ2-2; TRBD2 matches 14 bases. The CDR3 consists of 17 residues. V trimming: 1 base; J trimming: 4 bases; junction bases outside the gene matches: 2. Per the germline V gene, CDR1 is KGHSH and CDR2 is LQKENI. CDR3 bases: TGTGCCAGCTCACCACTGGGACTAGCGGGGGTCACCGGGGAGCTGTTTTTT. This codes for CASSPLGLAGVTGELFF.

This clone was observed a single time. The chain combines TRBV7-9 with TRBJ2-7, with TRBD2 as a possible D gene (6 bases). The V gene lost 8 bases and the J gene lost 2 bases, with 19 bases spanning the gap. Germline CDR1 is SEHNR and CDR2 is FQNEAQ (reference sequence). The CDR3 runs to 15 residues. CDR3 sequence: CASYPRDRRPYEQYF. The CDR3 DNA is TGTGCCAGCTACCCGCGGGACCGAAGACCCTACGAGCAGTACTTC. The full variable domain, with the rest looked up from reference TRBV7-9 and TRBJ2-7, is DTGVSQNPRHKITKRGQNVTFRCDPISEHNRLYWYRQTLGQGPEFLTYFQNEAQLEKSRLLSDRFSAERPKGSFSTLEIQRTEQGDSAMYLCASYPRDRRPYEQYFGPGTRLTVT.

The chain combines TRBV5-4 with TRBJ2-5, with 8 bases fitting TRBD1. The CDR3 covers 13 residues. Losses at the gene ends were 5 bases for V and 4 bases for J; bases not matched to a gene: 4. Germline CDR1 is SGHNT and CDR2 is YYREEE (reference sequence). CDR3 sequence reads: CASRETGAETQYF. In nucleotides, the CDR3 is TGTGCCAGCAGGGAGACAGGGGCAGAGACCCAGTACTTC.

V usage is TRBV27 and J usage is TRBJ1-1, with D possibly being TRBD1 (6 bases). Germline loops: CDR1 MNHEY, CDR2 SMNVEV (reference sequence). The length of the CDR3 is 13 residues. V lost 4 bases to trimming and J lost 8 bases, with 14 bases between them. CDR3: CASSSLDRYEAFF. CDR3 sequence (DNA): TGTGCCAGCAGTTCCCTCGACAGGTACGAAGCTTTCTTT.

The CDR3 DNA sequence: TGTGCCAGTAGTATAGCAGGCCCGTACTATGGCTACACCTTC. It yields the protein CASSIAGPYYGYTF. The chain recombines TRBV19 with TRBJ1-2, with D unclear. CDR1 is LNHDA and CDR2 is SQIVND in the germline V gene (reference sequence). This CDR3 region has 14 residues. The ends were cut back, 1 base at V and 3 bases at J, with 9 bases in the middle.